This is a list of T cell receptor beta chains from one sample in a study of shared clonotypes between healthy human individuals. Measured with immunoSEQ multiplex PCR; TCRdb has only the in-frame clones, and not every one. Counted here are roughly 1,500,000 clones, nearly 99% occurring once; the ten biggest clones make up about 0.45%. Sequencing was carried out using naive CD4+ T cells sorted from blood. The receptors shown here come from a man aged 25 to 40 in good health. Each CDR3 is given with its conserved first and last residue. The D gene is left open where the match is weak. Clone size is shown for a subset of rows, as once, few, many or a class of expanded clone.

d_gene	v_gene	abundance	j_gene	CDR3nt	CDR3aa
NA	TRBV9	NA	TRBJ2-7	TGTGCCAGCAGCGTTTCAGTATCCTCTAACTACGAGCAGTACTTC	CASSVSVSSNYEQYF
NA	TRBV19	NA	TRBJ1-5	TGTGCCAGTAGTATACCGGGCAGTGGTCAGCCCCAGCATTTT	CASSIPGSGQPQHF
NA	TRBV4-1	NA	TRBJ2-1	TGCGCCAGCAGCCAAGAGGCTACGGGCAGGGGCTCCTACAATGAGCAGTTCTTC	CASSQEATGRGSYNEQFF
NA	TRBV5-4	NA	TRBJ2-7	TGTGCCAGCAGCCTGGGACTCGGCTCCTACGAGCAGTACTTC	CASSLGLGSYEQYF
TRBD2	TRBV10-2	once	TRBJ2-7	TGCGCCAGCAGGGGGCTAGCGGGAGTATCCGAGCAGTACTTC	CASRGLAGVSEQYF
TRBD1	TRBV11-1	NA	TRBJ2-7	TGTGCCAGCAGCCATAGACAGGGCCACGAGCAGTACTTC	CASSHRQGHEQYF
NA	TRBV5-6	NA	TRBJ2-5	TGTGCCAGCAGCTTGAACCCCAAGTTAAAGTGGGCCCAGTACTTC	CASSLNPKLKWAQYF
NA	TRBV9	NA	TRBJ2-5	TGTGCCAGCAGCGTAGCAGGGAGGATATCGGCCCAGTACTTC	CASSVAGRISAQYF
TRBD2	TRBV9	NA	TRBJ2-1	TGTGCCAGCAGCGGAGGGACTAGCGTGAATGAGCAGTTCTTC	CASSGGTSVNEQFF
TRBD2	TRBV11-2	NA	TRBJ2-7	TGTGCCAGCAGTCCTAGGTCTAGCGGGAGATGGGACGAGCAGTACTTC	CASSPRSSGRWDEQYF
NA	TRBV18	NA	TRBJ2-1	TGTGCCAGCTCAACCACGGGGGCTGGGTACAATGAGCAGTTCTTC	CASSTTGAGYNEQFF
NA	TRBV7-8	NA	TRBJ1-5	TGTGCCAGCAGCTTAGCTGGGGGGCGGGTTCAGCCCCAGCATTTT	CASSLAGGRVQPQHF
TRBD2	TRBV18	NA	TRBJ2-1	TGTGCCAGCTCACCTCTGGGGGGGGGCTCCTACAATGAGCAGTTCTTC	CASSPLGGGSYNEQFF
NA	TRBV12-5	NA	TRBJ2-1	TGTGCTAGTGGTACTAACAATGAGCAGTTCTTC	CASGTNNEQFF
NA	TRBV30	NA	TRBJ1-2	TGTGCCTGGAGTCGGACAGACTATGGCTACACCTTC	CAWSRTDYGYTF
TRBD1	TRBV28	NA	TRBJ2-7	TGTGCCAGCAGTCCCCGGACAGGATTAGGGATTACTTACGAGCAGTACTTC	CASSPRTGLGITYEQYF
NA	TRBV6-5	NA	TRBJ2-3	TGTGCCAGCAGTTACTCGATAATCGGGGCCACAGATACGCAGTATTTT	CASSYSIIGATDTQYF
NA	TRBV2	NA	TRBJ2-5	TGTGCCAGCAGTGGAGGGCTTCAAGAGACCCAGTACTTC	CASSGGLQETQYF
NA	TRBV10-3	NA	TRBJ2-1	TGTGCCATCAGAAGATTACATGAGCAGTTCTTC	CAIRRLHEQFF
NA	TRBV6-6	NA	TRBJ1-5	TGTGCCAGCAGCCTACAGGGTAATCAGCCCCAGCATTTT	CASSLQGNQPQHF
TRBD1	TRBV10-3	NA	TRBJ2-7	TGTGCCATCAGTGGGGACAGGAACACCTACGAGCAGTACTTC	CAISGDRNTYEQYF
TRBD2	TRBV10-1	NA	TRBJ2-1	TGCGCCAGCAGCCCTAGCGGGAGAGGGCATGAGCAGTTCTTC	CASSPSGRGHEQFF
NA	TRBV27	NA	TRBJ2-1	TGTGCCAGCAGCGGGCTTAACGGGGTCTACAATGAGCAGTTCTTC	CASSGLNGVYNEQFF
TRBD2	TRBV2	NA	TRBJ2-1	TGTGCCAGCTCGCGGGAGGGCGACGGGAATGAGCAGTTCTTC	CASSREGDGNEQFF
NA	TRBV7-9	NA	TRBJ1-2	TGTGCCAGCAGCCAGCTCAGTGGATTGAACTATGGCTACACCTTC	CASSQLSGLNYGYTF
NA	TRBV5-1	NA	TRBJ2-7	TGCGCCAGCAGCTTGATGGTAGGCATCGGTGTCGAGCAGTACTTC	CASSLMVGIGVEQYF
TRBD1	TRBV7-9	NA	TRBJ2-2	TGTGCCAGCAGTCCCGCAGGGGGCGGGGAGCTGTTTTTT	CASSPAGGGELFF
NA	TRBV23-1	NA	TRBJ2-1	TGCGCCAGCAGTCAATCCGCGGCGTACGATGAGCAGTTCTTC	CASSQSAAYDEQFF
TRBD1	TRBV28	NA	TRBJ2-7	TGTGCCAGCATCTATCGACAGGGCTACGAGCAGTACTTC	CASIYRQGYEQYF
NA	TRBV9	NA	TRBJ2-3	TGTGCCAGCAGCGTGCAAGGTGGGAGCACAGATACGCAGTATTTT	CASSVQGGSTDTQYF
NA	TRBV9	NA	TRBJ2-3	TGTGCCAGCAGCGTAGGGTCAGGGGGACTCACAGATACGCAGTATTTT	CASSVGSGGLTDTQYF
NA	TRBV19	NA	TRBJ1-5	TGTGCCAGTACCCAAAAGGGGGACGGCTGGCAGCCCCAGCATTTT	CASTQKGDGWQPQHF
NA	TRBV15	NA	TRBJ1-2	TGTGCCACCAGCAGAGACCGCTTCGACTATGGCTACACCTTC	CATSRDRFDYGYTF
TRBD1	TRBV5-1	NA	TRBJ2-7	TGCGCCAGCAGCTTCGGACAGGCCTCCTACGAGCAGTACTTC	CASSFGQASYEQYF
NA	TRBV10-3	few	TRBJ1-2	TGTGCCATCAGTGATAAGGGGGACTATGGCTACACCTTC	CAISDKGDYGYTF
NA	TRBV6-5	NA	TRBJ2-7	TGTGCCAGCCGAGAGGGGAGCCTAAACGACTACGAGCAGTACTTC	CASREGSLNDYEQYF
NA	TRBV27	NA	TRBJ2-7	TGTGCCAGCAGTTTACGGGACCGTTCTTCCTACGAGCAGTACTTC	CASSLRDRSSYEQYF
NA	TRBV30	NA	TRBJ2-7	TGTGCCTGGAGGGACATCGGAGTTAGATCCGAGCAGTACTTC	CAWRDIGVRSEQYF
NA	TRBV18	NA	TRBJ1-3	TGTGCCAGCTCACCTGTCGGTCTCTCTGGAAACACCATATATTTT	CASSPVGLSGNTIYF
NA	TRBV27	NA	TRBJ2-7	TGTGCCAGCAGTCTGGACAGACACTACGAGCAGTACTTC	CASSLDRHYEQYF
NA	TRBV21-1	NA	TRBJ2-4	TGTGCCAGCAGCAACAACTGCTCAAAAAACATTCAGTACTTC	CASSNNCSKNIQYF